The clone carrying this TCR beta chain turned up a few times. Per the authors' pipeline: Amplifying reference gene primers gave estimates of nucleated cell counts. Some clones are missing from TCRdb's copy, which holds only in-frame ones; the method was immunoSEQ multiplex PCR. The V and J calls and clone size are taken from that table; D and trimming were inferred from the DNA. The sample has 30,000 to 40,000 clones; 80% to 95% are singletons. This entry is derived from a study of blood T cell repertoires in COVID-19. Study information: COVID-19 samples collected from the United States, Italy and Spain covered acute and convalescent phases. Sample material is recorded as cDNA or gDNA derived from T cells, B-cell-depleted T cells, or PBMCs.

This receptor was identified in a male donor with active COVID-19. Sequencing was done on a sample of peripheral blood.

The CDR3 nucleotides read TGTGCCAGTAGACCGGACAGGGGTGGCAATCAGCCCCAGCATTTT. Protein product: CASRPDRGGNQPQHF. This chain links TRBV19 with TRBJ1-5; 9 bases fit TRBD1. The CDR3 is made up of 15 amino acids. Germline V gene sequence: CDR1 LNHDA, CDR2 SQIVND (reference sequence). Losses at the gene ends were 6 bases for V and 2 bases for J; bases not matched to a gene: 5.